The 30 T cell receptor beta chains listed next were all sequenced from one sample in a study of shared clonotypes between healthy human individuals. The table came from immunoSEQ multiplex PCR; TCRdb's copy has only in-frame clones and leaves some out. The repertoire holds around 1,900,000 clones, with just over 90% as singletons. The naive CD8 fraction comprised CD45RO-negative cells positively selected for CCR7 and excluded terminally differentiated effector memory CD45RA+ cells. The sample was naive CD8+ T cells from PBMCs. The receptors originated from a man in his late teens or twenties in good health. Some clones in this sample may be carry-over from other donors' samples.

The V and J genes are TRBV10-1 and TRBJ2-3; weak D call: TRBD2 (5 bases). The V gene lost 3 bases and the J gene lost 6 bases, with 10 bases spanning the gap. Germline V gene data show CDR1 as WNHNN and CDR2 as SYGVQD (reference sequence). CDR3 length: 13 residues. This chain's CDR3 is CASSELVGDTQYF. Here the CDR3 DNA reads TGCGCCAGCAGTGAACTAGTTGGGGATACGCAGTATTTT.

This sequence joins TRBV9 and TRBJ2-3, with D possibly matching TRBD2 (6 bases). The CDR3 is made up of 15 amino acids. With 2 bases removed from V and 3 bases from J, the gap between germline ends came to 13 bases. Germline assignment: CDR1 SGDLS and CDR2 YYNGEE. The CDR3 loop reads CASSVRGRRTDTQYF. In DNA, the CDR3 is TGTGCCAGCAGCGTTCGGGGGAGGAGAACAGATACGCAGTATTTT.

The V call is TRBV12-5, the J call TRBJ1-1, with TRBD1 identical over 8 bases. Trimming cost V 6 bases and J 2 bases; bases outside gene matches: 5. CDR3 length: 14 amino acids. CDR1 and CDR2 from the germline V gene are LGHNT and FRNRAP. The CDR3 DNA sequence: TGTGCTAGTGGGGTTGACAGGGGCAACACTGAAGCTTTCTTT. Translation gives CASGVDRGNTEAFF.

The chain employs TRBV9 and TRBJ2-5; D may be TRBD2 (5 bases). The CDR3 is 14 amino acids. Germline CDR1 reads SGDLS; CDR2 reads YYNGEE. V lost 4 bases and J 1 base, leaving 11 bases between the germline ends. The CDR3 region has the DNA TGTGCCAGCAGCCGGGGTAGGTCCCAAGAGACCCAGTACTTC. Amino acid sequence: CASSRGRSQETQYF.

V and J are TRBV9 and TRBJ2-1; no reliable D call. The CDR3 runs to 14 residues. The germline gives CDR1 SGDLS, CDR2 YYNGEE. V lost 4 bases and J lost 5, with 13 bases in between. As DNA, the CDR3 is TGTGCCAGCAGCCCCCCGCCCCCAGACAATGAGCAGTTCTTC. Encoded protein: CASSPPPPDNEQFF.

The chain uses TRBV5-8 and TRBJ2-2; no clear D. CDR1 is SGHTS, CDR2 YDEGEE, per germline. This CDR3 is 11 amino acids long. Trimming left V 3 bases short and J 6 bases short, with 3 bases between. CDR3 in DNA: TGTGCCAGCAGCTGGGCCGGGGAGCTGTTTTTT. This translates into CASSWAGELFF.

The chain joins TRBV7-9 to TRBJ1-2; D is unresolved. Germline values: CDR1 SEHNR, CDR2 FQNEAQ (reference sequence). The CDR3 totals 14 residues. The V end lost 5 bases, the J end lost 6 bases, and 16 bases lay between the germline ends. DNA for the CDR3: TGTGCCAGCAGCCACGCAAACGAACCCGATGGCTACACCTTC. The encoded protein is CASSHANEPDGYTF.

The gene calls are TRBV7-2 and TRBJ2-7; 7 nucleotides line up with TRBD1. Looked up from germline, CDR1 is SGHTA and CDR2 is FQGNSA. The CDR3 covers 15 residues. With 6 bases clipped from V and 4 bases from J, the junction kept 12 bases outside the gene matches. CDR3 DNA: TGTGCCAGCAGGTCACCGGGACAGACCCCATACGAGCAGTACTTC. Amino acids: CASRSPGQTPYEQYF. Together with reference TRBV7-2 and TRBJ2-7, the CDR3 gives the full variable domain: GAGVSQSPSNKVTEKGKDVELRCDPISGHTALYWYRQSLGQGLEFLIYFQGNSAPDKSGLPSDRFSAERTGGSVSTLTIQRTQQEDSAVYLCASRSPGQTPYEQYFGPGTRLTVT.

The chain is built from TRBV10-3 and TRBJ2-1; D is uncertain. The CDR3 loop spans 13 amino acids. The germline V and J ends were trimmed by 6 bases and 7 bases, with 13 bases remaining between them. CDR1 is ENHRY, CDR2 SYGVKD, per germline. The CDR3 loop is CAISPDRGNEQFF. The CDR3 coding sequence is TGTGCCATCAGCCCCGATCGAGGAAATGAGCAGTTCTTC.

The gene calls are TRBV11-2 and TRBJ1-2; TRBD1 might be the D (6 bases). The V end lost 5 bases, the J end lost 4 bases, and 17 bases lay between the germline ends. In germline, CDR1 is SGHAT, CDR2 FQNNGV. CDR3 length equals 15 residues. The CDR3 sequence: CASSADRSPAYGYTF. The CDR3 nucleotides read TGTGCCAGCAGCGCCGACAGGTCCCCTGCCTATGGCTACACCTTC.

The gene calls are TRBV7-9 and TRBJ1-1; TRBD1 matches at 9 bases. The CDR3 extends over 16 amino acids. J was trimmed by 0 bases and V by 5 bases; bases with no gene match: 7. The germline V gene encodes CDR1 SEHNR and CDR2 FQNEAQ (reference sequence). Written as DNA, the CDR3 is TGTGCCAGCAGCAAGGGACAGGGTGGCCTGAACACTGAAGCTTTCTTT. Encoded protein: CASSKGQGGLNTEAFF.

V is TRBV14 and J is TRBJ2-7, with D unclear. Germline assignment: CDR1 SGHDN and CDR2 FVKESK. CDR3 length equals 15 residues. V lost 1 base to trimming and J lost 3 bases, with 13 bases between them. Here the CDR3 reads CASSQVISRSYEQYF. CDR3 in DNA: TGTGCCAGCAGCCAAGTGATCTCCCGGAGCTACGAGCAGTACTTC.

The chain employs TRBV29-1 and TRBJ1-2; D may be TRBD1 (6 bases). The CDR3 has 13 amino acids. From germline, CDR1 is SQVTM and CDR2 ANQGSEA. Trimming removed 3 bases at V and 7 bases at J, with 15 bases between. DNA of the CDR3: TGCAGCGTTGAGGGCCTGGGGGCGTTTGGCTACACCTTC. Translated, it gives CSVEGLGAFGYTF. Drawing the rest from reference TRBV29-1 and TRBJ1-2, the complete variable domain is SAVISQKPSRDICQRGTSLTIQCQVDSQVTMMFWYRQQPGQSLTLIATANQGSEATYESGFVIDKFPISRPNLTFSTLTVSNMSPEDSSIYLCSVEGLGAFGYTFGSGTRLTVV.

This chain uses TRBV28 with TRBJ1-2; D not certain. V lost 5 bases to trimming and J lost 3 bases, with 10 bases between them. Per germline, CDR1 MDHEN and CDR2 SYDVKM. This CDR3 has 13 residues. The DNA of the CDR3 is TGTGCCAGCAGTCCGACGGAGCACTATGGCTACACCTTC. Residues: CASSPTEHYGYTF.

The V gene is TRBV28, the J gene TRBJ1-2; tentative D call: TRBD1 (5 bases). The germline CDR1 and CDR2 sequences are MDHEN and SYDVKM. Trimming cost V 3 bases and J 6 bases, with 11 bases left between them. The CDR3 runs to 13 residues. The chain's CDR3 is CASSLLGVNGYTF. In DNA form, the CDR3 reads TGTGCCAGCAGTTTGCTGGGGGTGAATGGCTACACCTTC.

The count of this clone is one. This chain links TRBV7-9 with TRBJ2-7; D may be TRBD1 or TRBD2 (5 bases each). Germline CDR1 reads SEHNR; CDR2 reads FQNEAQ (reference sequence). V lost 3 bases and J lost 6, with 9 bases in between. CDR3 length equals 12 residues. Here the CDR3 reads CASSFPGTEQYF. The CDR3 DNA follows: TGTGCCAGCAGCTTCCCAGGGACCGAGCAGTACTTC. Full variable domain (rest looked up from reference TRBV7-9 and TRBJ2-7): DTGVSQNPRHKITKRGQNVTFRCDPISEHNRLYWYRQTLGQGPEFLTYFQNEAQLEKSRLLSDRFSAERPKGSFSTLEIQRTEQGDSAMYLCASSFPGTEQYFGPGTRLTVT.

The gene calls are TRBV6-1 and TRBJ2-1; 9 nucleotides line up with TRBD2. This CDR3 region has 13 residues. Germline trimming cut 6 bases from V and 6 bases from J; bases unmatched to any gene: 3. The germline gives CDR1 MNHNS, CDR2 SASEGT. CDR3 nucleotide sequence: TGTGCCAGCAGCGTACTAGCGGGCAATGAGCAGTTCTTC. This encodes CASSVLAGNEQFF.

The rearrangement joins TRBV9 to TRBJ2-5, with TRBD2 matching 9 bases. The germline V gene has CDR1 SGDLS and CDR2 YYNGEE. Germline trimming cut 3 bases from V and 1 base from J; bases unmatched to any gene: 4. The CDR3 runs to 15 residues. In DNA, the CDR3 is TGTGCCAGCAGCGCGGGACTAGCATCCCAAGAGACCCAGTACTTC. Translated, it gives CASSAGLASQETQYF.

The chain joins TRBV27 to TRBJ2-3, with TRBD2 matching over 9 bases. Germline-derived CDR1 and CDR2 are MNHEY and SMNVEV (reference sequence). Unmatched junction bases numbered 6, after V lost 3 bases and J lost 5 bases. The CDR3 has 15 amino acids. CDR3 nucleotides: TGTGCCAGCAGTTTTCCTAGCGGGATTGGAGATACGCAGTATTTT. As protein: CASSFPSGIGDTQYF.

This clone came up once. The V call is TRBV4-3, the J call TRBJ2-2, with D maybe TRBD2 (6 bases). This CDR3 contains 16 residues. Germline assignment: CDR1 LGHNA and CDR2 YSLEER. V gave up 4 bases and J gave up 5 bases, with 17 bases separating them. CDR3 region: CASSPELAKGTGELFF. CDR3 sequence (DNA): TGCGCCAGCAGCCCCGAACTAGCTAAGGGGACCGGGGAGCTGTTTTTT.

CDR3 DNA: TGTGCCAGCAGTTACACGACTAGCGGCACTTACAATGAGCAGTTCTTC. It is translated as CASSYTTSGTYNEQFF. This sequence joins TRBV6-5 and TRBJ2-1, with 9 positions matching TRBD2. Germline-derived CDR1 and CDR2 are MNHEY and SVGAGI. The CDR3 length is 16 residues. V lost 2 bases to trimming and J lost 4 bases; unmatched junction nucleotides: 6.

This clone came up once. The chain has TRBV13 and TRBJ2-1; 13 bases match TRBD2. The CDR3 loop spans 18 amino acids. The J segment lost 3 bases and the V segment lost 5 bases, leaving 10 bases of the junction unmatched. Germline V gene sequence: CDR1 PRHDT, CDR2 FYEKMQ (reference sequence). The CDR3 nucleotides are TGTGCCAGCAGCGGCGGACTAGCGGGAGAGTCTAGCTACAATGAGCAGTTCTTC. As protein: CASSGGLAGESSYNEQFF.

This clone was detected a few times. V is TRBV7-2 and J is TRBJ1-1, with no clear D. With 4 bases removed from V and 1 base from J, the gap between germline ends came to 10 bases. Germline V CDR1 and CDR2: SGHTA, FQGNSA. The CDR3 is 14 residues long. The CDR3 sequence is CASSSYRGNTEAFF. The CDR3 DNA follows: TGTGCCAGCAGCTCATACCGGGGGAACACTGAAGCTTTCTTT.

The rearrangement uses TRBV7-9 and TRBJ2-2, with D possibly matching TRBD1 (6 bases). The CDR3 sequence is 19 residues long. The germline V and J ends were trimmed by 1 base and 2 bases, with 20 bases remaining between them. Germline V gene sequence: CDR1 SEHNR, CDR2 FQNEAQ (reference sequence). CDR3: CASSLGRETGSRNTGELFF. The CDR3 DNA is TGTGCCAGCAGCTTAGGCCGTGAAACAGGGTCACGAAACACCGGGGAGCTGTTTTTT.

The rearrangement links TRBV30 to TRBJ1-4; perhaps TRBD1 as D (5 bases). Germline-derived CDR1 and CDR2 are GTSNPN and SVGIG (reference sequence). The CDR3 contains 16 residues. Trimming removed 3 bases from V and 0 bases from J, with 14 bases in between. The CDR3 DNA reads TGTGCCTGGAGCCCCGGGACGGATGCAACTAATGAAAAACTGTTTTTT. Protein: CAWSPGTDATNEKLFF. Variable domain in full (rest from reference TRBV30 and TRBJ1-4): SQTIHQWPATLVQPVGSPLSLECTVEGTSNPNLYWYRQAAGRGLQLLFYSVGIGQISSEVPQNLSASRPQDRQFILSSKKLLLSDSGFYLCAWSPGTDATNEKLFFGSGTQLSVL.

V gene TRBV6-5 combines with J gene TRBJ1-1; D is perhaps TRBD1 (5 bases). This CDR3 comprises 12 residues. In germline, CDR1 is MNHEY, CDR2 SVGAGI. Trimming took off 4 bases at V and 5 bases at J, with 8 bases between the two ends. CDR3 residues: CASSSTETEAFF. In nucleotides, the CDR3 is TGTGCCAGCAGTTCGACAGAAACTGAAGCTTTCTTT.

The chain employs TRBV30 and TRBJ2-7; perhaps TRBD1 as D (6 bases). CDR1 and CDR2 (germline): GTSNPN, SVGIG (reference sequence). There are 15 residues in the CDR3. Deletions cut 1 base from V and 1 base from J, with 14 bases between. CDR3 coding DNA: TGTGCCTGGAGTGGTCGGGCAGGGGAATCCTACGAGCAGTACTTC. Protein: CAWSGRAGESYEQYF. Full variable domain (remainder filled in from reference TRBV30 and TRBJ2-7): SQTIHQWPATLVQPVGSPLSLECTVEGTSNPNLYWYRQAAGRGLQLLFYSVGIGQISSEVPQNLSASRPQDRQFILSSKKLLLSDSGFYLCAWSGRAGESYEQYFGPGTRLTVT.

The chain recombines TRBV28 with TRBJ2-1; 7 bases agree with TRBD2. Germline V gives CDR1 MDHEN, CDR2 SYDVKM. The CDR3 loop spans 16 amino acids. Losses at the gene ends were 6 bases for V and 4 bases for J; bases not matched to a gene: 12. The CDR3 sequence: CASRGGLLAVYNEQFF. In nucleotides, the CDR3 is TGTGCCAGCAGGGGGGGGTTATTAGCGGTTTACAATGAGCAGTTCTTC.

The CDR3: CSAKTVDSGNTIYF. Written as DNA, the CDR3 is TGCAGCGCCAAAACGGTTGACTCTGGAAACACCATATATTTT. The chain couples TRBV29-1 to TRBJ1-3; no clear D gene. Germline lookup yields CDR1 SQVTM and CDR2 ANQGSEA. The ends were cut back, 7 bases at V and 0 bases at J, with 13 bases in the middle. CDR3 size: 14 residues.

The genes are TRBV6-1 and TRBJ1-3; D not certain. This CDR3 region has 13 residues. Germline V gene sequence: CDR1 MNHNS, CDR2 SASEGT. Trimming left V 10 bases short and J 2 bases short, with 12 bases between. The CDR3 sequence is CATPAGTGNTIYF. In DNA form, the CDR3 reads TGTGCCACCCCCGCGGGGACTGGAAACACCATATATTTT.